These 28 T cell receptor beta chains were sequenced from one sample in a study of identical twins. Via MiXCR, TCRdb re-called the 5' RACE reads, giving one row per CDR3 protein. The table lists 510,000 or so distinct CDR3 sequences, approximately 16% of them singletons, with more than 0.4% in the top ten. The data were also submitted as part of a second study, on yellow fever vaccine responses in identical twins.

The sample consisted of CD4+ T cells sorted from blood. These receptors were taken from a woman aged 18-29 years in good health.

This chain connects TRBV20-1 to TRBJ1-4; no reliable D call. Germline-derived CDR1 and CDR2 are DFQATT and SNEGSKA (reference sequence). This CDR3 region has 13 residues. V gave up 2 bases and J gave up 0 bases, with 4 bases separating them. CDR3 amino acids: CSARQPTNEKLFF. The CDR3 DNA reads as TGCAGTGCTAGACAGCCAACTAATGAAAAACTGTTTTTT.

The rearrangement links TRBV28 to TRBJ2-7; TRBD2 is a possible D gene (6 bases). V was clipped by 8 bases and J by 2 bases, with 19 bases between them. This CDR3 contains 15 residues. Germline V lookup: CDR1 MDHEN, CDR2 SYDVKM. CDR3 sequence (DNA): TGTGCCAGCGGGGGAGTAAAGGGCGGGACCTACGAGCAGTACGTC. It translates to CASGGVKGGTYEQYV.

The CDR3 DNA reads as TGTGCCACCCACTCGGGGGTTAGCAATCAGCCCCAGCATTTT. Translated: CATHSGVSNQPQHF. The chain joins TRBV24-1 to TRBJ1-5, with TRBD1 as a possible D gene (5 bases). The V gene lost 9 bases and the J gene lost 0 bases, with 11 bases spanning the gap. The germline CDR1 and CDR2 sequences are KGHDR and SFDVKD. This CDR3 spans 14 amino acids.

This clonotype was picked up a small number of times. V and J are TRBV12-3 or TRBV12-4 and TRBJ2-6; D possibly corresponds to TRBD1 (6 bases). Trimming shortened V by 2 bases and J by 2 bases, and 10 bases separated the two germline ends. The CDR3 runs 16 residues. CDR3: CASSLRTAAGANVLTF. CDR3 sequence (DNA): TGTGCCAGCAGTTTAAGGACAGCCGCTGGGGCCAACGTCCTGACTTTC.

This clonotype showed up just a few times. The chain recombines TRBV5-1 with TRBJ2-3, with a possible D match to TRBD2 (5 bases). CDR3 length: 14 amino acids. Trimming removed 2 bases at V and 0 bases at J, with 7 bases between. The germline V gene has CDR1 SGHRS and CDR2 YFSETQ. CDR3 coding DNA: TGCGCCAGCAGCTTAGCGGAGAGCACAGATACGCAGTATTTT. The encoded protein is CASSLAESTDTQYF.

The V and J genes are TRBV20-1 and TRBJ2-7; D is perhaps TRBD2 (5 bases). CDR1 and CDR2 from the germline V gene are DFQATT and SNEGSKA (reference sequence). V gave up 4 bases and J gave up 3 bases, with 7 bases separating them. The CDR3 spans 11 residues. The CDR3 loop is CSANRDYEQYF. In DNA form, the CDR3 reads TGCAGTGCTAACCGGGACTACGAGCAGTACTTC.

This clonotype was counted only a few times. This rearrangement joins TRBV3-1 to TRBJ2-5; TRBD2 is a possible D gene (5 bases). V was shortened by 0 bases and J by 2 bases, with 10 bases between the two germline ends. The CDR3 loop spans 15 amino acids. CDR1 is LGHDT, CDR2 YNNKEL, per germline (reference sequence). The DNA for the CDR3 is TGTGCCAGCAGCCAAGAGTTACTAGGTCAAGAGACCCAGTACTTC. Its protein product is CASSQELLGQETQYF.

CDR3 sequence: CSAQNPYSTRRYEQYF. The CDR3 DNA reads TGCAGTGCTCAAAACCCTTATTCCACTAGACGTTACGAGCAGTACTTC. This chain connects TRBV20-1 to TRBJ2-7, with D maybe TRBD2 (5 bases). The germline CDR1 and CDR2 sequences are DFQATT and SNEGSKA (reference sequence). CDR3 length: 16 residues. V was shortened by 5 bases and J by 4 bases, with 24 bases between the two germline ends.

This clonotype turned up a few times. This rearrangement joins TRBV18 to TRBJ1-4, with 10 bases fitting TRBD1. Germline V gene lookup returns CDR1 KGHSH and CDR2 LQKENI. The CDR3 has 16 amino acids. With 3 bases clipped from V and 5 bases from J, the junction kept 6 bases outside the gene matches. CDR3 sequence reads: CASSPRSDRGNEKLFF. Written as DNA, the CDR3 is TGTGCCAGCTCACCGAGGTCGGACAGGGGGAATGAAAAACTGTTTTTT.

The CDR3 sequence is CASSLRGQNTGELFF. In DNA form, the CDR3 reads TGTGCCAGCAGCTTACGAGGACAAAACACCGGGGAGCTGTTTTTT. This sequence joins TRBV11-2 and TRBJ2-2; TRBD1 is a possible D gene (5 bases). The CDR3 has 15 residues. The V gene's germline CDR1 is SGHAT and CDR2 FQNNGV. Trimming pared 2 bases from V and 2 bases from J, leaving 9 bases between. Supplemented by reference TRBV11-2 and TRBJ2-2, the full variable domain reads EAGVAQSPRYKIIEKRQSVAFWCNPISGHATLYWYQQILGQGPKLLIQFQNNGVVDDSQLPKDRFSAERLKGVDSTLKIQPAKLEDSAVYLCASSLRGQNTGELFFGEGSRLTVL.

The chain combines TRBV20-1 with TRBJ1-6, with 9 bases fitting TRBD1. Germline V CDR1 and CDR2: DFQATT, SNEGSKA (reference sequence). V was clipped by 7 bases and J by 5 bases; unmatched bases: 6. CDR3 size: 14 residues. The CDR3 sequence: CSVTTGGDNSPLHF. The CDR3 nucleotides read TGCAGTGTCACGACAGGGGGAGATAATTCACCCCTCCACTTT.

This clonotype appeared a few times. The gene calls are TRBV24-1 and TRBJ1-2; D ambiguous. Germline V lookup: CDR1 KGHDR, CDR2 SFDVKD. V was shortened by 2 bases and J by 4 bases, with 10 bases between the two germline ends. The CDR3 extends over 14 amino acids. CDR3 protein: CATSDSWQSYGYTF. The CDR3 bases are TGTGCCACCAGTGATTCGTGGCAGAGCTATGGCTACACCTTC.

The chain carries TRBV2 and TRBJ2-2; 7 positions match TRBD2. The CDR3 spans 15 residues. The J segment lost 4 bases and the V segment lost 1 base, leaving 3 bases of the junction unmatched. Germline CDR1 reads SNHLY; CDR2 reads FYNNEI. CDR3 in DNA: TGTGCCAGCAGTGAAGGTAGCGGGCCCACCGGGGAGCTGTTTTTT. Amino acids: CASSEGSGPTGELFF.

This clonotype was recorded a few times. The V call is TRBV3-1, the J call TRBJ2-2, with D perhaps matching TRBD2 (6 bases). Germline-derived CDR1 and CDR2 are LGHDT and YNNKEL (reference sequence). This CDR3 has 14 residues. V was clipped by 1 base and J by 5 bases, with 8 bases between them. CDR3 nucleotide sequence: TGTGCCAGCAGCCAAGCCGGGGGTACCGGGGAGCTGTTTTTT. Translated: CASSQAGGTGELFF.

This clonotype has a handful of counts. This CDR3 reads CATSDGGRGLSGDTQYF. CDR3 DNA: TGTGCCACCAGTGATGGGGGCAGGGGCTTAAGTGGAGATACGCAGTATTTT. The chain is built from TRBV24-1 and TRBJ2-3; D possibly corresponds to TRBD1 (6 bases). Germline-derived CDR1 and CDR2 are KGHDR and SFDVKD. Trimming removed 3 bases from V and 5 bases from J, with 20 bases in between. The CDR3 sequence is 17 residues long.

There are a few counts of this clonotype. V gene TRBV12-3 or TRBV12-4 combines with J gene TRBJ2-5; 9 bases match TRBD2. The CDR3 length is 16 residues. The J segment lost 1 base and the V segment lost 5 bases, leaving 8 bases of the junction unmatched. For the CDR3, the DNA is TGTGCCAGCAGTCGTCGTAGCGGGAGAGTCCAAGAGACCCAGTACTTC. This sequence encodes CASSRRSGRVQETQYF.

In its sample, this clonotype was seen a few times. The CDR3 sequence is CATMAGFNGANVLTF. DNA of the CDR3: TGTGCCACTATGGCAGGGTTTAACGGGGCCAACGTCCTGACTTTC. The chain employs TRBV15 and TRBJ2-6; D may be TRBD1 (5 bases). The germline V gene has CDR1 LNHNV and CDR2 YYDKDF (reference sequence). CDR3 length: 15 residues. V was trimmed by 9 bases and J by 4 bases, leaving 16 bases between them.

The chain is built from TRBV29-1 and TRBJ2-5, with D perhaps matching TRBD1 (5 bases). Germline values: CDR1 SQVTM, CDR2 ANQGSEA. This CDR3 is built from 12 residues. Trimming removed 7 bases from V and 1 base from J, with 10 bases in between. The CDR3 region has the DNA TGCAGCGGTGGACACCTCCAAGAGACCCAGTACTTC. This encodes CSGGHLQETQYF.

The rearrangement uses TRBV7-9 and TRBJ1-1; a possible D gene is TRBD1 (6 bases). The V end lost 1 base, the J end lost 1 base, and 13 bases lay between the germline ends. Germline V gene lookup returns CDR1 SEHNR and CDR2 FQNEAQ (reference sequence). The CDR3 loop spans 16 amino acids. The CDR3 protein is CASSLGRGERNTEAFF. CDR3 nucleotides: TGTGCCAGCAGCTTAGGAAGGGGGGAAAGGAACACTGAAGCTTTCTTT.

V usage is TRBV7-2 and J usage is TRBJ2-5; 11 nucleotides agree with TRBD2. Unmatched junction bases numbered 5, after V lost 3 bases and J lost 2 bases. This CDR3 spans 16 amino acids. CDR1 SGHTA and CDR2 FQGNSA come from the germline V gene. CDR3 amino acids: CASSLGASGGQETQYF. CDR3 bases: TGTGCCAGCAGCTTGGGGGCTAGCGGGGGGCAAGAGACCCAGTACTTC.

This sequence joins TRBV10-3 and TRBJ1-1, with D possibly being TRBD1 (6 bases). Germline assignment: CDR1 ENHRY and CDR2 SYGVKD. The CDR3 consists of 18 residues. V was trimmed by 2 bases and J by 2 bases, leaving 21 bases between them. In DNA form, the CDR3 reads TGTGCCATCAGTGAGCTGTCAGGGGCCGCGGGGTTCAACACTGAAGCTTTCTTT. This codes for CAISELSGAAGFNTEAFF.

This clonotype showed up just a few times. The chain joins TRBV10-3 to TRBJ2-3, with a possible D match to TRBD2 (5 bases). This CDR3 region has 16 residues. Germline-derived CDR1 and CDR2 are ENHRY and SYGVKD. Trimming removed 3 bases from V and 0 bases from J, with 13 bases in between. The CDR3 loop is CAISELVRDSTDTQYF. The CDR3 DNA reads TGTGCCATCAGTGAATTGGTACGGGATAGCACAGATACGCAGTATTTT.

This chain connects TRBV29-1 to TRBJ2-3, with a possible D match to TRBD2 (5 bases). This CDR3 has 16 residues. Germline CDR1 is SQVTM and CDR2 is ANQGSEA. Trimming left V 2 bases short and J 6 bases short, with 21 bases between. CDR3 sequence (DNA): TGCAGCGTTGAACTGTCGGACTCCGAGATTCTGGATACGCAGTATTTT. Translated: CSVELSDSEILDTQYF.

V is TRBV7-2 and J is TRBJ2-2; 9 nucleotides match TRBD1. Germline trimming cut 5 bases from V and 6 bases from J; bases unmatched to any gene: 10. Looked up from germline, CDR1 is SGHTA and CDR2 is FQGNSA. The length of the CDR3 is 16 residues. This CDR3 reads CASSARDRVISGELFF. DNA of the CDR3: TGTGCCAGCAGCGCGCGGGACAGGGTCATATCCGGGGAGCTGTTTTTT.

This clonotype was seen a few times. The chain is built from TRBV18 and TRBJ2-7; possible D gene TRBD1, 6 bases. In germline, CDR1 is KGHSH, CDR2 LQKENI. V shed 3 bases and J shed 4 bases, with 10 bases lying between them. The CDR3 extends over 13 amino acids. CDR3 sequence reads: CASSPYDRYEQYV. In DNA, the CDR3 is TGTGCCAGCTCACCCTATGACAGGTACGAGCAGTACGTC.

This clonotype was counted between two and nine times. The gene calls are TRBV6-1 and TRBJ2-1; 7 positions match TRBD1. The V segment lost 8 bases and the J segment 7 bases; nucleotides outside the gene matches: 14. Germline CDR1 is MNHNS and CDR2 is SASEGT. The CDR3 sequence is 15 residues long. The CDR3 region has the DNA TGTGCCAGCCACTCAACCCCGGACAGGCCGAATGAGCAGTTCTTC. Encoded protein: CASHSTPDRPNEQFF.

The chain recombines TRBV29-1 with TRBJ2-3; 9 positions match TRBD2. V trimming: 7 bases; J trimming: 4 bases; junction bases outside the gene matches: 9. This CDR3 is 14 amino acids long. Germline V gene sequence: CDR1 SQVTM, CDR2 ANQGSEA. This chain's CDR3 is CSAIFLAGSDTQYF. CDR3 in DNA: TGCAGCGCAATTTTCCTAGCGGGGTCAGATACGCAGTATTTT.

The chain joins TRBV6-5 to TRBJ2-1, with a tentative D call TRBD1 (5 bases). The V gene's germline CDR1 is MNHEY and CDR2 SVGAGI. V dropped 1 base and J dropped 0 bases, with 10 bases sitting between them. The CDR3 totals 16 residues. This chain's CDR3 is CASSYYRTSSYNEQFF. For the CDR3, the DNA is TGTGCCAGCAGTTACTACAGGACGAGCTCCTACAATGAGCAGTTCTTC.